The rows below give T cell receptor beta chains drawn from one sample of a study of T cell changes during pregnancy in multiple sclerosis. Measured with immunoSEQ multiplex PCR; TCRdb has only the in-frame clones, and not every one. This sample yields approximately 40,000 clones, of which about nine tenths are seen a single time; around 0.64% belongs to the top ten. The sample consisted of CD4+ T cells from peripheral blood mononuclear cells, taken before pregnancy. These receptors were taken from a female donor with multiple sclerosis, enrolled in a pregnancy study. Each CDR3 is given with its conserved first and last residue. The order of the fields is J gene, D gene, V gene, clone size, CDR3 protein, CDR3 DNA. A D gene is named only where the DNA matches it firmly. Not all rows give a size; the values are once, few, many and, for expanded clones, a class.

j_gene: TRBJ1-6
d_gene: NA
v_gene: TRBV6-1
abundance: NA
CDR3aa: CASIRGSNSPLHF
CDR3nt: TGTGCCAGCATTAGGGGCAGTAATTCACCCCTCCACTTT

j_gene: TRBJ1-4
d_gene: NA
v_gene: TRBV19
abundance: NA
CDR3aa: CASSIVNRDVEKLFF
CDR3nt: TGTGCCAGTAGTATAGTGAACAGGGACGTCGAAAAACTGTTTTTT

j_gene: TRBJ1-1
d_gene: NA
v_gene: TRBV2
abundance: NA
CDR3aa: CASSEAWNTEAFF
CDR3nt: TGTGCCAGCAGTGAAGCCTGGAACACTGAAGCTTTCTTT

j_gene: TRBJ2-5
d_gene: TRBD2
v_gene: TRBV7-2
abundance: NA
CDR3aa: CASSPLPGLAGVRKETQYF
CDR3nt: TGTGCCAGCAGCCCCCTCCCGGGACTAGCGGGGGTGAGGAAAGAGACCCAGTACTTC

j_gene: TRBJ2-1
d_gene: TRBD2
v_gene: TRBV27
abundance: NA
CDR3aa: CASSFGTSGIHGYNEQFF
CDR3nt: TGTGCCAGCAGTTTCGGGACTAGCGGGATCCACGGCTACAATGAGCAGTTCTTC

j_gene: TRBJ2-1
d_gene: NA
v_gene: TRBV2
abundance: NA
CDR3aa: CASSGVLDTEQFF
CDR3nt: TGTGCCAGCTCCGGGGTTTTGGATACCGAGCAGTTCTTC

j_gene: TRBJ2-7
d_gene: NA
v_gene: TRBV30
abundance: once
CDR3aa: CAWRPGSYEQYF
CDR3nt: TGTGCCTGGAGGCCAGGGTCCTACGAGCAGTACTTC

j_gene: TRBJ1-2
d_gene: NA
v_gene: TRBV12-5
abundance: NA
CDR3aa: CASGLETGLMYGYTF
CDR3nt: TGTGCTAGTGGTTTGGAGACAGGCTTAATGTATGGCTACACCTTC

j_gene: TRBJ1-4
d_gene: TRBD1
v_gene: TRBV9
abundance: NA
CDR3aa: CASSPGQVYNEKLFF
CDR3nt: TGTGCCAGCAGCCCGGGACAGGTTTATAATGAAAAACTGTTTTTT

j_gene: TRBJ1-2
d_gene: NA
v_gene: TRBV7-9
abundance: NA
CDR3aa: CASSLGTPPNYGYTF
CDR3nt: TGTGCCAGCAGCCTCGGGACTCCGCCTAACTATGGCTACACCTTC

j_gene: TRBJ1-3
d_gene: NA
v_gene: TRBV28
abundance: NA
CDR3aa: CASTSLPLGGKGRNTIYF
CDR3nt: TGTGCCAGCACCTCCCTCCCTCTCGGGGGTAAAGGGAGAAACACCATATATTTT

j_gene: TRBJ2-3
d_gene: NA
v_gene: TRBV7-2
abundance: NA
CDR3aa: CASTLSGGFTDTQYF
CDR3nt: TGTGCCAGCACCCTATCCGGAGGATTCACAGATACGCAGTATTTT

j_gene: TRBJ2-1
d_gene: TRBD1
v_gene: TRBV2
abundance: NA
CDR3aa: CASRNDRGRYNEQFF
CDR3nt: TGTGCCAGCAGGAACGACAGGGGCAGATACAATGAGCAGTTCTTC

j_gene: TRBJ2-3
d_gene: NA
v_gene: TRBV19
abundance: NA
CDR3aa: CASSIGGLPKQYF
CDR3nt: TGTGCCAGTAGTATAGGTGGGCTCCCGAAGCAGTATTTT

j_gene: TRBJ1-1
d_gene: NA
v_gene: TRBV7-3
abundance: NA
CDR3aa: CASTLRGGTEAFF
CDR3nt: TGTGCCAGCACCCTACGGGGGGGCACTGAAGCTTTCTTT

j_gene: TRBJ1-2
d_gene: TRBD1
v_gene: TRBV6-1
abundance: NA
CDR3aa: CASSEVTGGYGYTF
CDR3nt: TGTGCCAGCAGTGAAGTGACAGGGGGCTATGGCTACACCTTC

j_gene: TRBJ1-1
d_gene: TRBD1
v_gene: TRBV4-3
abundance: NA
CDR3aa: CASSPDRGLGEAFF
CDR3nt: TGCGCCAGCAGCCCGGACAGGGGGCTTGGTGAAGCTTTCTTT

j_gene: TRBJ1-5
d_gene: TRBD1
v_gene: TRBV30
abundance: NA
CDR3aa: CAWSGGTGAYSNQPQHF
CDR3nt: TGTGCCTGGAGTGGGGGGACAGGGGCATATAGCAATCAGCCCCAGCATTTT

j_gene: TRBJ2-4
d_gene: NA
v_gene: TRBV5-1
abundance: once
CDR3aa: CASSAGTVGNIQYF
CDR3nt: TGCGCCAGCAGCGCGGGGACAGTGGGAAACATTCAGTACTTC

j_gene: TRBJ2-1
d_gene: TRBD1
v_gene: TRBV4-2
abundance: NA
CDR3aa: CASSSQTRGQGGNEQFF
CDR3nt: TGTGCCAGCAGCTCCCAAACTCGGGGACAGGGAGGTAATGAGCAGTTCTTC

j_gene: TRBJ2-7
d_gene: TRBD2
v_gene: TRBV28
abundance: NA
CDR3aa: CASSLAGGVYEQYF
CDR3nt: TGTGCCAGCAGTTTGGCGGGAGGAGTGTACGAGCAGTACTTC

j_gene: TRBJ2-1
d_gene: TRBD2
v_gene: TRBV11-2
abundance: NA
CDR3aa: CASRNSGRAANEQFF
CDR3nt: TGTGCCAGCAGGAATAGCGGGAGGGCCGCCAATGAGCAGTTCTTC

j_gene: TRBJ1-3
d_gene: NA
v_gene: TRBV18
abundance: NA
CDR3aa: CASLGGLRGNTIYF
CDR3nt: TGTGCCAGCCTCGGAGGCCTGAGAGGAAACACCATATATTTT

j_gene: TRBJ2-1
d_gene: NA
v_gene: TRBV2
abundance: NA
CDR3aa: CASGGRSGTYNEQFF
CDR3nt: TGTGCCAGCGGGGGGAGGAGTGGGACTTACAATGAGCAGTTCTTC

j_gene: TRBJ2-2
d_gene: TRBD2
v_gene: TRBV27
abundance: NA
CDR3aa: CASSFNRLAGTAGGELFF
CDR3nt: TGTGCCAGCAGTTTCAATCGACTAGCTGGGACGGCAGGTGGGGAGCTGTTTTTT

j_gene: TRBJ2-7
d_gene: NA
v_gene: TRBV9
abundance: once
CDR3aa: CASSVGYRAREQYF
CDR3nt: TGTGCCAGCAGCGTAGGATACAGGGCCCGCGAGCAGTACTTC

j_gene: TRBJ1-1
d_gene: TRBD1
v_gene: TRBV28
abundance: NA
CDR3aa: CASSLVRTGGKNTEAFF
CDR3nt: TGTGCCAGCAGTTTAGTTAGGACAGGGGGGAAGAACACTGAAGCTTTCTTT

j_gene: TRBJ2-2
d_gene: NA
v_gene: TRBV19
abundance: NA
CDR3aa: CASSRASGELFF
CDR3nt: TGTGCCAGTAGCCGCGCGTCCGGGGAGCTGTTTTTT

j_gene: TRBJ2-7
d_gene: TRBD2
v_gene: TRBV4-3
abundance: NA
CDR3aa: CASSRTGGGGAGYEQYF
CDR3nt: TGCGCCAGCAGCCGCACCGGAGGCGGGGGGGCCGGGTACGAGCAGTACTTC

j_gene: TRBJ2-7
d_gene: NA
v_gene: TRBV6-1
abundance: NA
CDR3aa: CASSEFREYF
CDR3nt: TGTGCCAGCAGTGAATTCCGGGAGTACTTC

j_gene: TRBJ2-2
d_gene: NA
v_gene: TRBV18
abundance: NA
CDR3aa: CASSPSAGEYGELFF
CDR3nt: TGTGCCAGCTCACCAAGTGCAGGGGAGTACGGGGAGCTGTTTTTT

j_gene: TRBJ2-1
d_gene: TRBD2
v_gene: TRBV11-2
abundance: NA
CDR3aa: CASSSTSGSSYNEQFF
CDR3nt: TGTGCCAGCAGCTCGACTAGCGGAAGCTCCTACAATGAGCAGTTCTTC

j_gene: TRBJ1-1
d_gene: NA
v_gene: TRBV7-2
abundance: NA
CDR3aa: CASSPQGAGTEAFF
CDR3nt: TGTGCCAGCAGCCCACAGGGCGCGGGCACTGAAGCTTTCTTT

j_gene: TRBJ2-3
d_gene: NA
v_gene: TRBV9
abundance: NA
CDR3aa: CASSNFNTDTQYF
CDR3nt: TGTGCCAGCAGTAATTTTAACACAGATACGCAGTATTTT

j_gene: TRBJ2-1
d_gene: NA
v_gene: TRBV27
abundance: NA
CDR3aa: CASSLRRGSNEQFF
CDR3nt: TGTGCCAGCAGTTTACGCCGTGGCTCCAATGAGCAGTTCTTC

j_gene: TRBJ1-3
d_gene: NA
v_gene: TRBV11-3
abundance: NA
CDR3aa: CASSLGGVSGNTIYF
CDR3nt: TGTGCCAGCAGCTTAGGCGGAGTCTCTGGAAACACCATATATTTT

j_gene: TRBJ2-7
d_gene: NA
v_gene: TRBV27
abundance: once
CDR3aa: CASSNHRENRNEQYF
CDR3nt: TGTGCCAGCAGTAACCACAGGGAGAATCGGAACGAGCAGTACTTC

j_gene: TRBJ2-5
d_gene: NA
v_gene: TRBV18
abundance: NA
CDR3aa: CASSPDGGDGETQYF
CDR3nt: TGTGCCAGCTCACCAGATGGCGGAGATGGGGAGACCCAGTACTTC